This T cell receptor beta chain is drawn from a study of T cell repertoires in cytomegalovirus infection. Study in general: The authors relied on CMV epitopes, both recently identified HLA-C-restricted and well-studied HLA-B-restricted. Based on public TCR beta signatures, there were indications of CMV infection and of a matching HLA type. Whole-study findings and limits: CMV carriers with the relevant HLA were identified by cumulative public TCR beta family frequency.

The CDR3 covers 14 residues. V was shortened by 0 bases and J by 1 base, with 6 bases between the two germline ends. Germline assignment: CDR1 MNHNY and CDR2 SVGAGI (reference sequence). TCRdb recomputed calls from the reads with MiXCR, one row per CDR3 protein. The sample holds 250,000 to 400,000 distinct CDR3 sequences, 25% seen once. In the case of this clonotype: Its antigen is undetermined.

The clonotype originates from a human donor in good health (CMV status not recorded). Some clones in this sample may be carry-over from other donors' samples. This rearrangement joins TRBV6-6 to TRBJ1-1; the D gene is possibly TRBD1 (5 bases). Sequenced material: cultured PBMCs, taken from culture after CMV antigen stimulation. The CDR3 DNA sequence: TGTGCCAGCAGTTACTCGGGGGGGAACACTGAAGCTTTCTTT. It specifies CASSYSGGNTEAFF.